A single sample is the source of the 26 T cell receptor beta chains below, sequenced in a study of OX40 agonist ivuxolimab in advanced cancers. Profiled with immunoSEQ multiplex PCR; TCRdb holds only in-frame clones, not every one. Of about 20,000 clones in the sample, approximately 83% were seen once. The source was CD4+ or CD8+ T cells sorted from blood, collected in a trial of the OX40 agonist ivuxolimab. The source of these receptors is an adult with an advanced solid tumor such as melanoma, head and neck, liver or kidney cancer.

The rearrangement joins TRBV5-4 to TRBJ1-2, with 9 nucleotides matching TRBD1. This CDR3 contains 14 residues. V was clipped by 2 bases and J by 7 bases; unmatched bases: 6. Germline-derived CDR1 and CDR2 are SGHNT and YYREEE (reference sequence). As DNA, the CDR3 is TGTGCCAGCAGCTTTAACAGGGGGCATGTTGGCTACACCTTC. It yields the protein CASSFNRGHVGYTF.

The rearrangement joins TRBV30 to TRBJ2-7, with TRBD2 as a possible D gene (6 bases). The germline gives CDR1 GTSNPN, CDR2 SVGIG (reference sequence). CDR3 length: 13 amino acids. Trimming removed 4 bases from V and 6 bases from J, with 16 bases in between. The chain's CDR3 is CAWTVGGGSEQYF. The DNA for the CDR3 is TGTGCCTGGACAGTGGGGGGAGGATCCGAGCAGTACTTC.

This rearrangement joins TRBV10-3 to TRBJ2-7; perhaps TRBD2 as D (6 bases). V was trimmed by 0 bases and J by 2 bases, leaving 14 bases between them. In germline, CDR1 is ENHRY, CDR2 SYGVKD. The CDR3 has 16 residues. CDR3 sequence: CAISESPRRGTYEQYF. The CDR3 region has the DNA TGTGCCATCAGTGAGTCCCCGAGGAGGGGTACCTACGAGCAGTACTTC.

The gene calls are TRBV5-6 and TRBJ2-5; D remains unclear. Germline CDR1 is SGHDT and CDR2 is YYEEEE. V lost 0 bases to trimming and J lost 5 bases, with 8 bases between them. This CDR3 contains 13 residues. For the CDR3, the DNA is TGTGCCAGCAGCTTGGCCGTGCAGGAGACCCAGTACTTC. Protein: CASSLAVQETQYF. The entire variable domain, with the rest obtained from reference TRBV5-6 and TRBJ2-5, is as follows: DAGVTQSPTHLIKTRGQQVTLRCSPKSGHDTVSWYQQALGQGPQFIFQYYEEEERQRGNFPDRFSGHQFPNYSSELNVNALLLGDSALYLCASSLAVQETQYFGPGTRLLVL.

The chain links TRBV2 to TRBJ2-7, with D hard to call. In germline, CDR1 is SNHLY, CDR2 FYNNEI. The CDR3 consists of 13 residues. Trimming shortened V by 6 bases and J by 0 bases, and 9 bases separated the two germline ends. CDR3 coding DNA: TGTGCCAGCAGATATCGGACCTCCTACGAGCAGTACTTC. Amino acid sequence: CASRYRTSYEQYF.

This chain uses TRBV18 with TRBJ2-3; D not resolved. V dropped 6 bases and J dropped 0 bases, with 16 bases sitting between them. CDR1 is KGHSH, CDR2 LQKENI, per germline. This CDR3 has 16 residues. The CDR3 loop reads CASSLAEIPSTDTQYF. CDR3 DNA sequence: TGTGCCAGCTCCTTGGCAGAGATCCCTAGCACAGATACGCAGTATTTT.

The CDR3 here is CASSFGTSGFSPETQYF. DNA of the CDR3: TGTGCCAGCAGCTTCGGGACTAGCGGTTTCTCCCCGGAGACCCAGTACTTC. The chain joins TRBV5-6 to TRBJ2-5; TRBD2 aligns across 11 bases. The V gene end was trimmed by 2 bases and the J gene end by 5 bases; junction bases not matched to a gene: 11. The CDR3 is 17 residues long. Germline V lookup: CDR1 SGHDT, CDR2 YYEEEE. Full variable domain (missing parts from reference TRBV5-6 and TRBJ2-5): DAGVTQSPTHLIKTRGQQVTLRCSPKSGHDTVSWYQQALGQGPQFIFQYYEEEERQRGNFPDRFSGHQFPNYSSELNVNALLLGDSALYLCASSFGTSGFSPETQYFGPGTRLLVL.

The chain recombines TRBV10-3 with TRBJ2-7; D possibly corresponds to TRBD2 (5 bases). The germline V and J ends were trimmed by 1 base and 3 bases, with 10 bases remaining between them. CDR3 length: 14 amino acids. The germline V gene encodes CDR1 ENHRY and CDR2 SYGVKD. CDR3 DNA: TGTGCCATCAGTGAGTTTAAGCGGATCTACGAGCAGTACTTC. Amino acid sequence: CAISEFKRIYEQYF.

The chain combines TRBV9 with TRBJ2-1; no clear D. Germline values: CDR1 SGDLS, CDR2 YYNGEE. This CDR3 contains 15 residues. The V end lost 0 bases, the J end lost 1 base, and 8 bases lay between the germline ends. The CDR3 bases are TGTGCCAGCAGCGTAGGAAGCTTGTCCTACAATGAGCAGTTCTTC. Translation gives CASSVGSLSYNEQFF.

The chain has TRBV7-6 and TRBJ2-5; D is uncertain. Germline lookup yields CDR1 SGHVS and CDR2 FNYEAQ. The ends were cut back, 1 base at V and 1 base at J, with 7 bases in the middle. This CDR3 is built from 14 residues. Here the CDR3 reads CASSLEGSQETQYF. CDR3 bases: TGTGCCAGCAGCTTAGAAGGCAGCCAAGAGACCCAGTACTTC.

V and J are TRBV29-1 and TRBJ2-1; D might be TRBD1 (6 bases). CDR1 is SQVTM, CDR2 ANQGSEA, per germline. The V end was cut by 6 bases, the J end by 4 bases, with 16 bases between. This CDR3 contains 14 residues. Written as DNA, the CDR3 is TGCAGCGTCCGTCGGGACACTCCGTACAATGAGCAGTTCTTC. Amino acid sequence: CSVRRDTPYNEQFF.

Details on this clone: The CDR3 carries no conserved terminal phenylalanine or tryptophan, so it likely arises from a read error. CDR3 amino acids: CSVVFQGVYGYTL. Written as DNA, the CDR3 is TGCAGCGTAGTTTTCCAGGGAGTCTATGGCTACACCCTC. This chain joins TRBV29-1 and TRBJ1-2; a possible D gene is TRBD1 (5 bases). V was trimmed by 6 bases and J by 4 bases, leaving 15 bases between them. Germline V gene sequence: CDR1 SQVTM, CDR2 ANQGSEA. The length of the CDR3 is 13 residues.

This clone appeared once. The chain combines TRBV4-3 with TRBJ2-1, with 10 bases matching TRBD2. The CDR3 consists of 14 residues. Germline assignment: CDR1 LGHNA and CDR2 YSLEER. Trimming removed 4 bases from V and 9 bases from J; junction bases left unmatched: 6. CDR3 in amino acids: CASSRLAGVVEQFF. DNA for the CDR3: TGCGCCAGCAGCCGGCTAGCGGGAGTGGTTGAGCAGTTCTTC.

The chain couples TRBV6-6 to TRBJ2-1, with unresolved D. V lost 0 bases to trimming and J lost 9 bases, with 12 bases between them. The V gene's germline CDR1 is MNHNY and CDR2 SVGAGI (reference sequence). This CDR3 has 14 amino acids. The CDR3, as DNA: TGTGCCAGCAGTTACTCGATTAGCATAGGTGAGCAGTTCTTC. Protein: CASSYSISIGEQFF.

The gene calls are TRBV27 and TRBJ1-5; a possible D gene is TRBD1 (5 bases). Germline CDR1 reads MNHEY; CDR2 reads SMNVEV (reference sequence). The V end was cut by 5 bases, the J end by 0 bases, with 11 bases between. The CDR3 extends over 15 amino acids. CDR3 sequence reads: CASSRDWNSNQPQHF. As DNA, the CDR3 is TGTGCCAGCAGTCGGGACTGGAATAGCAATCAGCCCCAGCATTTT.

The CDR3 spells CASSFLDYYGYTF. CDR3 nucleotides: TGTGCCAGTAGTTTCCTAGATTACTATGGCTACACCTTC. The rearrangement joins TRBV19 to TRBJ1-2; D is unresolved. The germline V and J ends were trimmed by 5 bases and 3 bases, with 10 bases remaining between them. The CDR3 extends over 13 amino acids. Germline V gene data show CDR1 as LNHDA and CDR2 as SQIVND (reference sequence).

The rearrangement uses TRBV25-1 and TRBJ1-2, with 7 bases that match TRBD1. V lost 4 bases, J lost 4 bases, and 6 bases stayed unmatched. The germline V gene has CDR1 MGHDK and CDR2 SYGVNS. The CDR3 is 14 amino acids. The CDR3 loop is CASSARDRAYGYTF. CDR3 coding DNA: TGTGCCAGCAGTGCCCGAGACAGGGCCTATGGCTACACCTTC.

This chain links TRBV27 with TRBJ2-7; D perhaps matches TRBD1 (5 bases). The CDR3 contains 13 residues. Germline assignment: CDR1 MNHEY and CDR2 SMNVEV (reference sequence). Trimming took 2 bases from V and 7 from J, leaving 12 bases between them. The CDR3 DNA reads as TGTGCCAGCAGTTTAAAACAGGCTCGGGAGCAGTACTTC. Encoded protein: CASSLKQAREQYF.

This clone was picked up one time. The chain employs TRBV5-1 and TRBJ2-5; 12 positions match TRBD2. The length of the CDR3 is 17 residues. The V and J ends lost 1 base and 1 base, in that order; junction bases with no gene match: 5. Per the germline V gene, CDR1 is SGHRS and CDR2 is YFSETQ. The CDR3 loop is CASSLLLAGGIQETQYF. As DNA, the CDR3 is TGCGCCAGCAGCTTGTTACTAGCGGGGGGAATCCAAGAGACCCAGTACTTC.

V and J are TRBV11-2 and TRBJ2-1; D is ambiguous. Germline lookup yields CDR1 SGHAT and CDR2 FQNNGV. V was shortened by 4 bases and J by 0 bases, with 10 bases between the two germline ends. The CDR3 runs 15 residues. DNA of the CDR3: TGTGCCAGCAGCTCTCTTGCCTACTCCTACAATGAGCAGTTCTTC. Translation gives CASSSLAYSYNEQFF.

The chain carries TRBV6-6 and TRBJ1-2, with D unclear. The ends were cut back, 10 bases at V and 4 bases at J, with 10 bases in the middle. Germline CDR1 is MNHNY and CDR2 is SVGAGI (reference sequence). The length of the CDR3 is 11 residues. CDR3 coding DNA: TGTGCCATCCTGGAACGCTATGGCTACACCTTC. It specifies CAILERYGYTF.

This CDR3 reads CASSVDTGELFF. CDR3 DNA: TGTGCCAGCAGCGTAGATACCGGGGAGCTGTTTTTT. The J gene is TRBJ2-2, the V gene TRBV9; the D is unclear. The CDR3 covers 12 residues. Germline V CDR1 and CDR2: SGDLS, YYNGEE. V gave up 0 bases and J gave up 5 bases, with 2 bases separating them.

This clone showed up just once. V usage is TRBV27 and J usage is TRBJ2-7, with 9 bases aligning to TRBD1. After removal of 5 bases from V and 4 bases from J, the junction contained 9 bases not matched to a gene. This CDR3 is 15 amino acids long. CDR1 is MNHEY and CDR2 is SMNVEV in the germline V gene (reference sequence). The DNA for the CDR3 is TGTGCCAGCAGTCCGATCGGGGACAGGGAGTACGAGCAGTACTTC. The encoded protein is CASSPIGDREYEQYF.

For the CDR3, the DNA is TGTGCCAGCAACGAAGATCGGGGAGGAGGCTACACCTTC. It yields the protein CASNEDRGGGYTF. The chain recombines TRBV25-1 with TRBJ1-2; D ambiguous. Per germline, CDR1 MGHDK and CDR2 SYGVNS. The CDR3 loop spans 13 amino acids. Trimming cost V 7 bases and J 8 bases, with 17 bases left between them.

The chain links TRBV9 to TRBJ2-1; 13 nucleotides line up with TRBD2. V was clipped by 2 bases and J by 4 bases; unmatched bases: 3. The CDR3 is made up of 16 amino acids. Germline lookup yields CDR1 SGDLS and CDR2 YYNGEE. The CDR3 nucleotides read TGTGCCAGCAGCGTCCCACTAGCGGGGGGGTACAATGAGCAGTTCTTC. This gives the protein CASSVPLAGGYNEQFF. Together with reference TRBV9 and TRBJ2-1, the CDR3 gives the full variable domain: DSGVTQTPKHLITATGQRVTLRCSPRSGDLSVYWYQQSLDQGLQFLIQYYNGEERAKGNILERFSAQQFPDLHSELNLSSLELGDSALYFCASSVPLAGGYNEQFFGPGTRLTVL.

The chain carries TRBV11-2 and TRBJ2-7, with no clear D. CDR1 and CDR2 from the germline V gene are SGHAT and FQNNGV. The CDR3 is made up of 11 amino acids. V gave up 6 bases and J gave up 4 bases, with 7 bases separating them. This CDR3 reads CASRSGYEQYF. Written as DNA, the CDR3 is TGTGCCAGCAGATCAGGATACGAGCAGTACTTC.